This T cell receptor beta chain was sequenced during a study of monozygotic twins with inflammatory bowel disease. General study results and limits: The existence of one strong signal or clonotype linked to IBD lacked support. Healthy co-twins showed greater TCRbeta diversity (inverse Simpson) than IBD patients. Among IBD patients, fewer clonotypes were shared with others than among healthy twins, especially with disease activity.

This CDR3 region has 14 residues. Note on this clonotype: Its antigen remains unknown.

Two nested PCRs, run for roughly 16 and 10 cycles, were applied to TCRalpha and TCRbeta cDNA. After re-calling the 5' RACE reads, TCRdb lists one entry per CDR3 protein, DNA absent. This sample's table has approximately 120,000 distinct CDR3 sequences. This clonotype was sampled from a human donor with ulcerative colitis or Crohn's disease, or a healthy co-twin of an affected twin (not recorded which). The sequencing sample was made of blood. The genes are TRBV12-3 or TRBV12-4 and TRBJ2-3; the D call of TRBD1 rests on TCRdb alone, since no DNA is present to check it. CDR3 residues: CASSFTGPTDTQYF.